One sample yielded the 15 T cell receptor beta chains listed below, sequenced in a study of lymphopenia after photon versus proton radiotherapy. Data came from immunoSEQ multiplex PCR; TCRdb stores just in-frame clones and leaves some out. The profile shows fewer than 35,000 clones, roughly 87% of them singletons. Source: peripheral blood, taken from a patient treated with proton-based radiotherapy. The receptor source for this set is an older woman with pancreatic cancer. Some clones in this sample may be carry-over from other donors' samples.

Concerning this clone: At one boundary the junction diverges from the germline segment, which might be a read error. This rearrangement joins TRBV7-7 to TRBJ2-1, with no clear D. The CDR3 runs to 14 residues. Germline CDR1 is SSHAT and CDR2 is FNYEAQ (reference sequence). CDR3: CASSQGLRDNEQFF. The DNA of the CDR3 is TGTGCTAGCAGCCAAGGCCTCCGGGACAATGAGCAGTTCTTC.

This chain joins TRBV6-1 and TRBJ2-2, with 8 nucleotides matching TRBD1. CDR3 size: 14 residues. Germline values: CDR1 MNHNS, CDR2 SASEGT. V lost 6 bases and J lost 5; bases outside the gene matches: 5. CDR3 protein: CASRDRAGTGELFF. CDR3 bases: TGTGCCAGCAGGGACAGGGCTGGGACCGGGGAGCTGTTTTTT.

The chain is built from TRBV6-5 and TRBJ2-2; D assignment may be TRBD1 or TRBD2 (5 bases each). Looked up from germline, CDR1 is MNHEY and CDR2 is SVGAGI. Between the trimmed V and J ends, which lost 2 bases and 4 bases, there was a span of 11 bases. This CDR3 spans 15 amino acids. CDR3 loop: CASSYKPRGTGELFF. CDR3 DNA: TGTGCCAGCAGTTACAAGCCGAGGGGCACCGGGGAGCTGTTTTTT.

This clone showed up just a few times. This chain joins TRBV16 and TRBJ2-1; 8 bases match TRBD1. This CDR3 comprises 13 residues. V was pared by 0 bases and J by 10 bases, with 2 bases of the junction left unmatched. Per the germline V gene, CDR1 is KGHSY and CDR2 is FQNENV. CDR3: CASSQSRTGEQFF. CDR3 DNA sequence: TGTGCCAGCAGCCAATCCCGGACAGGGGAGCAGTTCTTC.

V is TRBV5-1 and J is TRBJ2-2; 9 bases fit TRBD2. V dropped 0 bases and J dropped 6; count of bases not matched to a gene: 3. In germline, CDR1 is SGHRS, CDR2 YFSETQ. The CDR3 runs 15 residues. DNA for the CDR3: TGCGCCAGCAGCTTGGATGCGGGAGGGCCCGGGGAGCTGTTTTTT. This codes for CASSLDAGGPGELFF.

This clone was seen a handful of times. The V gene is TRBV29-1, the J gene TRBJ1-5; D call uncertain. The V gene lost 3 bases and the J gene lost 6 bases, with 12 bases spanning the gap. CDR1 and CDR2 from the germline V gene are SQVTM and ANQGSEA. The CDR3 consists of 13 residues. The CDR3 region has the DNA TGCAGCGTTGACAGGATGGTAAGTCAGCCCCAGCATTTT. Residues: CSVDRMVSQPQHF.

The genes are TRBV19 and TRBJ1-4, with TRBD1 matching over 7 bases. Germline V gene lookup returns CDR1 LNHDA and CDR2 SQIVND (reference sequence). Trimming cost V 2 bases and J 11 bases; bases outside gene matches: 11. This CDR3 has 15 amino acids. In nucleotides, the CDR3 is TGTGCCAGTAGTATAATGGGTCAGGGGGACGGGAAACTGTTTTTT. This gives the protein CASSIMGQGDGKLFF. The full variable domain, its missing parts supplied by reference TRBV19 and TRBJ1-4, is DGGITQSPKYLFRKEGQNVTLSCEQNLNHDAMYWYRQDPGQGLRLIYYSQIVNDFQKGDIAEGYSVSREKKESFPLTVTSAQKNPTAFYLCASSIMGQGDGKLFFGSGTQLSVL.

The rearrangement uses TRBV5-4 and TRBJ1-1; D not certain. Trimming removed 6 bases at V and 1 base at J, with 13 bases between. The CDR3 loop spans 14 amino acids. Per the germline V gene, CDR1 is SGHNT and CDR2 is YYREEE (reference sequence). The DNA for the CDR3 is TGTGCCAGCAACCCACGTAATAGGAACACTGAAGCTTTCTTT. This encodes CASNPRNRNTEAFF.

In DNA, the CDR3 is TGTGCCTGGGAAAGAGGGACAGACACTGAAGCTTTCTTT. Its protein product is CAWERGTDTEAFF. This chain joins TRBV30 and TRBJ1-1; TRBD1 matches at 7 bases. V lost 5 bases, J lost 3 bases, and 6 bases stayed unmatched. The length of the CDR3 is 13 residues. Germline values: CDR1 GTSNPN, CDR2 SVGIG (reference sequence).

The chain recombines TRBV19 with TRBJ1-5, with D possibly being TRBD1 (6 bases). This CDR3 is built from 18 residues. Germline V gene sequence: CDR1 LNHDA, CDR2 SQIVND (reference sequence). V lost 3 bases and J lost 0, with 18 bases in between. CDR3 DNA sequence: TGTGCCAGTAGTATCGTCGTACGGGGGGCCTATAGCAATCAGCCCCAGCATTTT. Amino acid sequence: CASSIVVRGAYSNQPQHF. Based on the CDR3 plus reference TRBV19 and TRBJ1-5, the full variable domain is DGGITQSPKYLFRKEGQNVTLSCEQNLNHDAMYWYRQDPGQGLRLIYYSQIVNDFQKGDIAEGYSVSREKKESFPLTVTSAQKNPTAFYLCASSIVVRGAYSNQPQHFGDGTRLSIL.

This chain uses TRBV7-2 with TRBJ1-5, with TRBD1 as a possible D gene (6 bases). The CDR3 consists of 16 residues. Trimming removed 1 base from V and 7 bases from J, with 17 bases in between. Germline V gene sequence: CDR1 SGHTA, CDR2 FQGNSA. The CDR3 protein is CASSLVAGAVGQPQHF. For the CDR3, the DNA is TGTGCCAGCAGCTTAGTGGCGGGGGCAGTGGGGCAGCCCCAGCATTTT. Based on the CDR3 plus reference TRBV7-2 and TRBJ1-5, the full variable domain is GAGVSQSPSNKVTEKGKDVELRCDPISGHTALYWYRQSLGQGLEFLIYFQGNSAPDKSGLPSDRFSAERTGGSVSTLTIQRTQQEDSAVYLCASSLVAGAVGQPQHFGDGTRLSIL.

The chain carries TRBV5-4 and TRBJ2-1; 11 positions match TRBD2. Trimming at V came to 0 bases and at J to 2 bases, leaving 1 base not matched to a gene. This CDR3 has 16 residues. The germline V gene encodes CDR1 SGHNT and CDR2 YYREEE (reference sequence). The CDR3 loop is CASSLGSGRAYNEQFF. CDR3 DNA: TGTGCCAGCAGCTTGGGTAGCGGGAGGGCCTACAATGAGCAGTTCTTC.

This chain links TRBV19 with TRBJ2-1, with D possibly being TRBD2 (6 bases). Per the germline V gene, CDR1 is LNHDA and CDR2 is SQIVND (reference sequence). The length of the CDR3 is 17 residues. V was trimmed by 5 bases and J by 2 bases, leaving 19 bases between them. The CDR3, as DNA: TGTGCCAGTAGTCTCATATTTTCTAGCGACCCCTACAATGAGCAGTTCTTC. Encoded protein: CASSLIFSSDPYNEQFF.

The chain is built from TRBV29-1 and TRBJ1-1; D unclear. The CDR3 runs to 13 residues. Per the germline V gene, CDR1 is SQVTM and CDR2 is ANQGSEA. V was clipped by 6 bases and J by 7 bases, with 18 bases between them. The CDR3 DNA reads TGCAGCGTAGAGGCGGGCTGGGGTGGTGAAGCTTTCTTT. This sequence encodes CSVEAGWGGEAFF.

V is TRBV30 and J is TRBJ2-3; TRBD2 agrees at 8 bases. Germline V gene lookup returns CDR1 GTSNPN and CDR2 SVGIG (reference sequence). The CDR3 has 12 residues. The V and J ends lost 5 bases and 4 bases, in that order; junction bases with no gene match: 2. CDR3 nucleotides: TGTGCCTGGCGGGGGGGGGCAGATACGCAGTATTTT. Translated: CAWRGGADTQYF.